The 26 T cell receptor beta chains below were found in one sample sequenced in a study of molecular identifiers for immune sequencing clone quantification. TCRdb redid the calling of the PCR reads with MiXCR, one entry per CDR3 protein. This sample has fewer than 350,000 distinct CDR3 sequences; about a fifth occur once, and the top ten carry under 0.95%. The sample taken for sequencing was naive CD8+ T cells from blood, with Jurkat cell RNA spiked in. The subset here: FACS-sorted CD8+CD4-CCR7+CD45RA+ naive T cells. The receptors were sampled from a human donor in good health. Some libraries in this study had Jurkat cell RNA spiked in.

In its sample, this clonotype was seen many times. This chain uses TRBV13 with TRBJ2-5, with D possibly TRBD2 on 5 matching bases. This CDR3 has 15 amino acids. V dropped 0 bases and J dropped 4 bases, with 12 bases sitting between them. CDR1 is PRHDT, CDR2 FYEKMQ, per germline (reference sequence). The CDR3 DNA follows: TGTGCCAGCAGCTTAGGAGGTAGCGATGGAGAGACCCAGTACTTC. Its translation is CASSLGGSDGETQYF.

As regards this clonotype: Being one base from a much bigger clone, this may be a read error. V gene TRBV13 combines with J gene TRBJ2-3; D is possibly TRBD1 or TRBD2 (5 bases each). This CDR3 has 14 amino acids. CDR1 and CDR2 from the germline V gene are PRHDT and FYEKMQ (reference sequence). CDR3 coding DNA: TGTGCCAGCAGCTTTCGGGGCGGCACAGATATGCAGTATTTT. Residues: CASSFRGGTDMQYF.

This clonotype occurred many times. This chain links TRBV19 with TRBJ1-5, with 9 positions matching TRBD1. V was clipped by 5 bases and J by 5 bases; unmatched bases: 7. The CDR3 extends over 15 amino acids. The germline V gene has CDR1 LNHDA and CDR2 SQIVND (reference sequence). CDR3 bases: TGTGCCAGTAGTCCGGACAGGGGACAATATCAGCCCCAGCATTTT. This translates into CASSPDRGQYQPQHF.

The V and J genes are TRBV5-6 and TRBJ2-7; D possibly uses TRBD1 or TRBD2 (5 bases each). With 6 bases removed from V and 8 bases from J, the gap between germline ends came to 15 bases. CDR1 is SGHDT and CDR2 is YYEEEE in the germline V gene. The length of the CDR3 is 12 residues. The chain's CDR3 is CASTDGGYKQYF. The CDR3 coding sequence is TGTGCCAGCACAGATGGGGGTTACAAGCAGTACTTC.

Details on this clonotype: This may be a read error, as it is one base from a much larger clone. The chain has TRBV7-9 and TRBJ2-1; TRBD2 matches at 7 bases. In germline, CDR1 is SEHNR, CDR2 FQNEAQ (reference sequence). Trimming took 8 bases from V and 8 from J; bases not matched to a gene: 21. There are 17 residues in the CDR3. CDR3 sequence (DNA): TGTGCCAGCTGCTATAGTCGGGGGGAGGGCCGTCGCCATGAGCAGTTCTTC. It translates to CASCYSRGEGRRHEQFF.

This clonotype was seen only a few times. This chain connects TRBV12-3 or TRBV12-4 to TRBJ2-3; weak D call: TRBD1 (6 bases). This CDR3 spans 13 amino acids. The V and J ends lost 8 bases and 0 bases respectively, with 9 bases between them. The CDR3 coding sequence is TGTGCCAGCCGGGACACAAGCACAGATACGCAGTATTTT. Protein sequence: CASRDTSTDTQYF.

This clonotype was counted at least ten times. This chain links TRBV27 with TRBJ1-5; D is undetermined. Trimming shortened V by 5 bases and J by 2 bases, and 13 bases separated the two germline ends. Germline loops: CDR1 MNHEY, CDR2 SMNVEV (reference sequence). The CDR3 totals 15 residues. Here the CDR3 reads CASSGAPRGNQPQHF. CDR3 nucleotide sequence: TGTGCCAGCAGTGGTGCCCCGCGGGGCAATCAGCCCCAGCATTTT.

This clonotype was seen ten or more times. V is TRBV29-1 and J is TRBJ2-5, with D perhaps matching TRBD2 (5 bases). In germline, CDR1 is SQVTM, CDR2 ANQGSEA. There are 15 residues in the CDR3. V dropped 0 bases and J dropped 4 bases, with 15 bases sitting between them. CDR3 loop: CSVEDLGSRGETQYF. CDR3 nucleotide sequence: TGCAGCGTTGAAGATCTTGGGAGTCGGGGAGAGACCCAGTACTTC.

This clonotype was observed a handful of times. The genes are TRBV6-2 or TRBV6-3 and TRBJ2-1, with a possible D match to TRBD1 (6 bases). Germline values: CDR1 MNHEY, CDR2 SVGEGT. Trimming removed 0 bases from V and 0 bases from J, with 6 bases in between. The CDR3 totals 15 residues. CDR3 residues: CASSYSGASYNEQFF. The CDR3 nucleotides read TGTGCCAGCAGTTACTCGGGGGCCTCCTACAATGAGCAGTTCTTC.

At least ten counts were recorded for this clonotype. V and J are TRBV2 and TRBJ1-1; D perhaps matches TRBD1 (6 bases). Per germline, CDR1 SNHLY and CDR2 FYNNEI. The CDR3 sequence is 12 residues long. Deletions cut 11 bases from V and 7 bases from J, with 17 bases between. The CDR3 reads CAPIRGTLEAFF. The DNA for the CDR3 is TGTGCCCCCATTAGGGGGACCCTTGAAGCTTTCTTT.

This clonotype was detected only a few times. In DNA form, the CDR3 reads TGTGCCATCAGTGAGTCGCCAGACAATCAGCCCCAGCATTTT. Protein: CAISESPDNQPQHF. This sequence joins TRBV10-3 and TRBJ1-5; no definite D call. The CDR3 loop spans 14 amino acids. The V end was cut by 0 bases, the J end by 3 bases, with 6 bases between. CDR1 and CDR2 from the germline V gene are ENHRY and SYGVKD.

In its sample, this clonotype was seen many times. The rearrangement links TRBV5-1 to TRBJ2-3; TRBD2 matches at 9 bases. The ends lost 0 bases at V and 6 bases at J; junction bases unmatched: 8. The CDR3 runs 16 residues. Germline values: CDR1 SGHRS, CDR2 YFSETQ. The CDR3 nucleotides are TGCGCCAGCAGCTTGGCTAGCGGGGTCGTTGCGGATACGCAGTATTTT. Residues: CASSLASGVVADTQYF.

The chain combines TRBV4-2 with TRBJ2-1; 9 nucleotides line up with TRBD2. Trimming cost V 1 base and J 5 bases; bases outside gene matches: 6. The CDR3 runs 16 residues. Per germline, CDR1 LGHNA and CDR2 YNFKEQ. The CDR3 protein is CASSQVWLAGNNEQFF. CDR3 nucleotide sequence: TGTGCCAGCAGCCAAGTTTGGCTAGCGGGAAACAATGAGCAGTTCTTC.

This clonotype was seen repeatedly, ten times or more. This sequence joins TRBV5-1 and TRBJ2-7; TRBD1 agrees at 10 bases. The ends lost 4 bases at V and 4 bases at J; junction bases unmatched: 8. The CDR3 is 15 amino acids. Per germline, CDR1 SGHRS and CDR2 YFSETQ. The CDR3 bases are TGCGCCAGCAGCAATTGGGGGACAGGGGTATACGAGCAGTACTTC. This codes for CASSNWGTGVYEQYF.

This chain joins TRBV20-1 and TRBJ2-7; tentatively, D is TRBD1 (6 bases). Germline CDR1 DFQATT, CDR2 SNEGSKA (reference sequence). V dropped 4 bases and J dropped 4 bases, with 17 bases sitting between them. The CDR3 is 14 amino acids. The chain's CDR3 is CSANYQGQVYEQYF. CDR3 coding DNA: TGCAGTGCTAACTACCAGGGGCAGGTTTACGAGCAGTACTTC.

V usage is TRBV19 and J usage is TRBJ2-3, with a possible D match to TRBD2 (6 bases). Per the germline V gene, CDR1 is LNHDA and CDR2 is SQIVND (reference sequence). CDR3 length: 14 residues. The germline V and J ends were trimmed by 7 bases and 0 bases, with 11 bases remaining between them. CDR3 amino acids: CASNLALSTDTQYF. CDR3 bases: TGTGCCAGTAATCTAGCGCTAAGCACAGATACGCAGTATTTT.

This clonotype was seen repeatedly, ten times or more. The chain carries TRBV5-6 and TRBJ2-3, with 9 bases aligning to TRBD1. Trimming cost V 3 bases and J 0 bases; bases outside gene matches: 5. This CDR3 is built from 16 residues. The germline gives CDR1 SGHDT, CDR2 YYEEEE. This CDR3 reads CASSWATGGSTDTQYF. In DNA, the CDR3 is TGTGCCAGCAGCTGGGCGACAGGGGGAAGCACAGATACGCAGTATTTT.

This clonotype was counted many times. This chain connects TRBV27 to TRBJ1-5, with 7 bases fitting TRBD1. CDR1 and CDR2 (germline): MNHEY, SMNVEV (reference sequence). With V trimmed by 6 bases and J by 6 bases, 8 bases remained unmatched. CDR3 length equals 14 residues. CDR3 coding DNA: TGTGCCAGCAGGACAGGGAGGGGAAGTCAGCCCCAGCATTTT. Translating gives CASRTGRGSQPQHF.

This clonotype was picked up a small number of times. This chain uses TRBV6-2 or TRBV6-3 with TRBJ2-7; D is unresolved. Germline lookup yields CDR1 MNHEY and CDR2 SVGEGT. V shed 2 bases and J shed 3 bases, with 11 bases lying between them. The length of the CDR3 is 14 residues. CDR3 sequence reads: CASSYGERIYEQYF. In DNA, the CDR3 is TGTGCCAGCAGTTACGGAGAGAGGATCTACGAGCAGTACTTC.

The chain links TRBV3-1 to TRBJ2-7, with TRBD2 matching 9 bases. The CDR3 extends over 16 amino acids. Germline CDR1 and CDR2: LGHDT and YNNKEL (reference sequence). Trimming took 0 bases from V and 4 from J; bases not matched to a gene: 7. CDR3 residues: CASSQDSGGRAYEQYF. The CDR3 bases are TGTGCCAGCAGCCAAGATTCGGGCGGGAGGGCTTACGAGCAGTACTTC.

As concerns this clonotype: A read error may explain this, as a much larger clone is one base away. V usage is TRBV7-9 and J usage is TRBJ2-2; TRBD1 is a possible D gene (5 bases). This CDR3 is 16 amino acids long. CDR1 is SEHNR and CDR2 is FQNEAQ in the germline V gene (reference sequence). The ends were cut back, 3 bases at V and 2 bases at J, with 13 bases in the middle. The CDR3 coding sequence is TGTGCCAGCAGCTTCGCAGGGTCAGGTAACACCGGGGAGCTGTTTTTT. Its translation is CASSFAGSGNTGELFF. Supplemented by reference TRBV7-9 and TRBJ2-2, the full variable domain reads DTGVSQNPRHKITKRGQNVTFRCDPISEHNRLYWYRQTLGQGPEFLTYFQNEAQLEKSRLLSDRFSAERPKGSFSTLEIQRTEQGDSAMYLCASSFAGSGNTGELFFGEGSRLTVL.

This clonotype was seen many times. The rearrangement joins TRBV4-3 to TRBJ2-7, with D perhaps TRBD2 (6 bases). This CDR3 is 15 amino acids long. Deletions cut 3 bases from V and 2 bases from J, with 14 bases between. Germline assignment: CDR1 LGHNA and CDR2 YSLEER. CDR3 nucleotides: TGCGCCAGCAGCCATCGGGACTCACCGACCTACGAGCAGTACTTC. Protein: CASSHRDSPTYEQYF.

This clonotype was seen at least ten times. This chain connects TRBV4-1 to TRBJ1-2; TRBD1 matches 8 bases. Germline V CDR1 and CDR2: MGHRA, YSYEKL. The CDR3 runs 15 residues. V gave up 1 base and J gave up 7 bases; unmatched junction bases: 8. The CDR3 DNA reads TGCGCCAGCAGCCAAGTCGGACAGGGATTTACTGGCTACACCTTC. Translation gives CASSQVGQGFTGYTF.

A note on this clonotype: A clone one base away is much larger, so this may be a read error. J is TRBJ1-5 and V is TRBV27; TRBD1 might be the D (5 bases). Deletions cut 5 bases from V and 6 bases from J, with 11 bases between. CDR1 and CDR2 (germline): MNHEY, SMNVEV (reference sequence). The length of the CDR3 is 13 residues. The CDR3 DNA reads as TGTGCCAGCAGTCTGGACACCCCTCAGCCCCAGCATTTT. Amino acids: CASSLDTPQPQHF.

Concerning this clonotype itself: Just one base apart from a much larger clone, this may be a read error. J is TRBJ2-5 and V is TRBV19, with 8 bases matching TRBD1. This CDR3 is 15 amino acids long. Trimming removed 3 bases from V and 7 bases from J; junction bases left unmatched: 10. Germline CDR1 reads LNHDA; CDR2 reads SQIVND (reference sequence). CDR3 in DNA: TGTGCCAGTAGTATCCCAGGGGGCCTACGGGGGACCCAGTACTTC. It translates to CASSIPGGLRGTQYF.

A note on this clonotype: A much larger clone lies a single base off, so this may be a read error. This sequence joins TRBV9 and TRBJ1-5; no firm D call. The V end was cut by 0 bases, the J end by 6 bases, with 7 bases between. The V gene's germline CDR1 is SGDLS and CDR2 YYNGEE. CDR3 length equals 13 residues. The CDR3 DNA is TGTGCCAGCAGCGTAGGAGGGAGTCAGCCCCAGCATTTT. It encodes CASSVGGSQPQHF.